The clone carrying this TCR beta chain was counted at least ten times. Its specificity is unknown. This entry belongs to a study of shared clonotypes between healthy human individuals. Study observations and caveats: The sharing of about 5% of naive CD4 clonotypes was seen across a handful of donors.

Repertoires were generated with immunoSEQ multiplex PCR, while TCRdb's copy carries only in-frame clones and drops some. This sample has hundreds of thousands of clones, with around four fifths found just once. The CDR3 runs 12 residues. CDR1 is SGHRS and CDR2 is YFSETQ in the germline V gene. Trimming cost V 4 bases and J 12 bases, with 17 bases left between them. V gene TRBV5-1 combines with J gene TRBJ2-7; unclear D gene. The sequence was collected from a man in his thirties or forties in good health. The source material was memory CD4+ T cells sorted from blood. Subset noted: CD45RA-negative fraction. The CDR3 loop is CASSQPGLGLYF. CDR3 nucleotides: TGCGCCAGCAGCCAGCCCGGGTTAGGTCTGTACTTC.